The T cell receptor beta chain under discussion was sequenced for a study of OX40 agonist ivuxolimab in advanced cancers. CDR3 length: 14 amino acids. Germline V gene data show CDR1 as MNHEY and CDR2 as SVGAGI. V lost 2 bases and J lost 8, with 15 bases in between. Produced via immunoSEQ multiplex PCR; TCRdb's table is partial and in-frame only. Among 80,000 to 85,000 clones, just over 85% were seen once, and the ten largest hold approximately 6.5%. This clonotype originated in an adult with an advanced solid tumor such as melanoma, head and neck, liver or kidney cancer. The source was CD4+ or CD8+ T cells sorted from blood, collected in a trial of the OX40 agonist ivuxolimab. The chain is built from TRBV6-5 and TRBJ1-2; the D is unclear. The CDR3 is CASSYDYIRSGYTF. DNA for the CDR3: TGTGCCAGCAGTTACGACTACATTAGGAGCGGCTACACCTTC.